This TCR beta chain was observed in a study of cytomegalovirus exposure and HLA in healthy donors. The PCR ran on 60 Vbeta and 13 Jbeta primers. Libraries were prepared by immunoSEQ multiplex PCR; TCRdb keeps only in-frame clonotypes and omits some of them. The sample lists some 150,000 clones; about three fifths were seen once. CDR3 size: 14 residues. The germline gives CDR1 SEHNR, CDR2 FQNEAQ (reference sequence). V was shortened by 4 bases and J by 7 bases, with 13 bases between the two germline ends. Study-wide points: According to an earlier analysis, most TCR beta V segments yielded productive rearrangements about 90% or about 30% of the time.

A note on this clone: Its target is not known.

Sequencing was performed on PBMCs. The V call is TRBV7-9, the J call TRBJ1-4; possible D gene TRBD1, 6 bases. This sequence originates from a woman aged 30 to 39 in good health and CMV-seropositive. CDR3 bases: TGTGCCAGCAGCTCGTGGGGGCTCGGTGAAAAACTGTTTTTT. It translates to CASSSWGLGEKLFF.